This T cell receptor (beta chain) was observed in a study of cytomegalovirus exposure and HLA in healthy donors. The CDR3 runs to 15 residues. Germline CDR1 is SGDLS and CDR2 is YYNGEE. The V and J ends lost 0 bases and 2 bases, in that order; junction bases with no gene match: 3. This clone was observed a handful of times. Its antigen is as yet unknown. The primer mix had 60 Vbeta and 13 Jbeta primers. Method: immunoSEQ multiplex PCR; TCRdb's copy keeps in-frame clones and lacks some. The sample has just under 80,000 clones; about 73% are singletons. Notes on the study in general: An analysis done earlier found most TCR beta V segments productive about 87% or about 30% of the time.

Sequenced sample: PBMCs. The sequence was obtained from a man aged 40-50 years in good health and CMV-seronegative. The chain joins TRBV9 to TRBJ1-2, with 8 bases aligning to TRBD1. This CDR3 is CASSVESGGNYGYTF. CDR3 sequence (DNA): TGTGCCAGCAGCGTAGAATCAGGGGGCAACTATGGCTACACCTTC.